The 22 T cell receptor beta chains given below trace back to one sample, sequenced in a study of naive and memory T cell subsets. The beta constant-region primer was an equimolar mix of two oligonucleotides covering TRBC1 and TRBC2. One entry per CDR3 protein results from TCRdb running MiXCR on the UMI-ligation and nested PCR reads. This table has 100,000 or so distinct CDR3 sequences, 7% appearing once. The sample comprised central memory CD4+ T cells from blood. These receptors were taken from a human donor in good health.

The gene calls are TRBV5-4 and TRBJ1-2, with a weak D call TRBD1 (6 bases). V was shortened by 4 bases and J by 3 bases, with 19 bases between the two germline ends. Germline CDR1 reads SGHNT; CDR2 reads YYREEE (reference sequence). The CDR3 loop spans 16 amino acids. The CDR3 DNA sequence: TGTGCCAGCAGCCACCCGGGGGGGGGGCGTTACTATGGCTACACCTTC. Translated, it gives CASSHPGGGRYYGYTF.

In its sample, this clonotype was seen many times. This sequence joins TRBV7-2 and TRBJ2-2; a possible D gene is TRBD1 (6 bases). Germline assignment: CDR1 SGHTA and CDR2 FQGNSA. Trimming removed 4 bases at V and 5 bases at J, with 11 bases between. The length of the CDR3 is 14 residues. The CDR3 here is CASSSGTRTGELFF. DNA of the CDR3: TGTGCCAGCAGCTCCGGGACAAGGACCGGGGAGCTGTTTTTT.

This clonotype occurred many times. The V gene is TRBV20-1, the J gene TRBJ1-4; 11 nucleotides match TRBD1. Germline V lookup: CDR1 DFQATT, CDR2 SNEGSKA (reference sequence). Germline trimming cut 1 base from V and 6 bases from J; bases unmatched to any gene: 4. The CDR3 is 15 amino acids. The CDR3 reads CSARVGQGAYEKLFF. CDR3 bases: TGCAGTGCTAGAGTAGGACAGGGGGCTTATGAAAAACTGTTTTTT.

The chain joins TRBV6-6 to TRBJ1-6, with D possibly being TRBD1 (5 bases). Looked up from germline, CDR1 is MNHNY and CDR2 is SVGAGI (reference sequence). This CDR3 is built from 15 residues. V was clipped by 0 bases and J by 6 bases, with 9 bases between them. The CDR3 is CASSYSYQGNSPLHF. The CDR3 region has the DNA TGTGCCAGCAGTTACTCGTACCAGGGTAATTCACCCCTCCACTTT.

This clonotype occurred many times. The chain is built from TRBV5-1 and TRBJ1-2; possible D gene TRBD1, 5 bases. V lost 0 bases, J lost 2 bases, and 8 bases lay in between. Germline CDR1 is SGHRS and CDR2 is YFSETQ. The CDR3 runs to 14 residues. The CDR3 here is CASSLGSGNYGYTF. CDR3 sequence (DNA): TGCGCCAGCAGCTTGGGGTCAGGGAACTATGGCTACACCTTC. Full variable domain (outside the CDR3, taken from reference TRBV5-1 and TRBJ1-2): KAGVTQTPRYLIKTRGQQVTLSCSPISGHRSVSWYQQTPGQGLQFLFEYFSETQRNKGNFPGRFSGRQFSNSRSEMNVSTLELGDSALYLCASSLGSGNYGYTFGSGTRLTVV.

This clonotype came up many times. The genes are TRBV20-1 and TRBJ2-7; possibly TRBD1 or TRBD2 for D (6 bases each). V was trimmed by 5 bases and J by 4 bases, leaving 21 bases between them. The CDR3 extends over 15 amino acids. CDR1 is DFQATT and CDR2 is SNEGSKA in the germline V gene (reference sequence). The CDR3 DNA sequence: TGCAGTGCTTTGAGGGGGATGGGGGGCTTATACGAGCAGTACTTC. Amino acids: CSALRGMGGLYEQYF.

This clonotype was found many times. The chain is built from TRBV5-1 and TRBJ1-2; a possible D gene is TRBD1 (5 bases). Germline-derived CDR1 and CDR2 are SGHRS and YFSETQ. This CDR3 is built from 14 residues. V shed 2 bases and J shed 2 bases, with 10 bases lying between them. In DNA, the CDR3 is TGCGCCAGCAGCTTTTTGACAGACAACTATGGCTACACCTTC. Residues: CASSFLTDNYGYTF.

This clonotype was recorded at least ten times. J is TRBJ2-1 and V is TRBV7-3; 8 nucleotides agree with TRBD2. CDR3 length: 14 residues. CDR1 is SGHTA and CDR2 is FQGTGA in the germline V gene. V was clipped by 5 bases and J by 9 bases; unmatched bases: 9. The CDR3 DNA follows: TGTGCCAGCAGCCTCGCGCTAGCGGGCTCTGAGCAGTTCTTC. This encodes CASSLALAGSEQFF.

The gene calls are TRBV27 and TRBJ2-7, with unresolved D. CDR3 length: 16 amino acids. Trimming took 5 bases from V and 1 from J, leaving 18 bases between them. Germline values: CDR1 MNHEY, CDR2 SMNVEV (reference sequence). CDR3 loop: CASSPRSSAVSYEQYF. CDR3 DNA: TGTGCCAGCAGTCCCAGGTCCAGCGCTGTTTCCTACGAGCAGTACTTC.

The chain joins TRBV14 to TRBJ2-5, with D maybe TRBD2 (5 bases). Germline CDR1 reads SGHDN; CDR2 reads FVKESK. The CDR3 has 15 residues. V was pared by 1 base and J by 5 bases, with 14 bases between. The CDR3 sequence is CASSQGWRSGETQYF. Here the CDR3 DNA reads TGTGCCAGCAGCCAAGGTTGGAGGAGCGGCGAGACCCAGTACTTC.

V is TRBV5-1 and J is TRBJ2-1; 12 positions match TRBD2. The trim removed 0 bases at V and 10 bases at J, leaving 11 bases unmatched. Germline CDR1 is SGHRS and CDR2 is YFSETQ. CDR3 length: 17 amino acids. The CDR3 is CASSLAGASGGAEEQFF. The CDR3 coding sequence is TGCGCCAGCAGCTTGGCTGGGGCTAGCGGGGGGGCGGAGGAGCAGTTCTTC.

The V call is TRBV15, the J call TRBJ2-5, with a weak D call TRBD2 (6 bases). V was pared by 5 bases and J by 1 base, with 14 bases between. The germline V gene encodes CDR1 LNHNV and CDR2 YYDKDF (reference sequence). The CDR3 has 15 amino acids. The CDR3 DNA reads TGTGCCACCAGCGGCGATAGTAGCGGCCAAGAGACCCAGTACTTC. It specifies CATSGDSSGQETQYF.

This chain uses TRBV7-2 with TRBJ2-1, with TRBD2 matching 13 bases. Per the germline V gene, CDR1 is SGHTA and CDR2 is FQGNSA. The CDR3 sequence is 14 residues long. The V gene end was trimmed by 5 bases and the J gene end by 12 bases; junction bases not matched to a gene: 7. The CDR3 bases are TGTGCCAGCAGCGACGGGACTAGCGGGGTTAGGCAGTTCTTC. It translates to CASSDGTSGVRQFF.

This clonotype was detected many times. The V gene is TRBV4-2, the J gene TRBJ1-5, with D hard to call. There are 13 residues in the CDR3. Looked up from germline, CDR1 is LGHNA and CDR2 is YNFKEQ. Trimming pared 0 bases from V and 8 bases from J, leaving 8 bases between. CDR3 sequence: CASSQERQKPQHF. The CDR3 DNA follows: TGTGCCAGCAGCCAAGAAAGGCAGAAGCCCCAGCATTTT.

The chain links TRBV12-3 or TRBV12-4 to TRBJ2-7, with 7 positions matching TRBD2. This CDR3 has 15 amino acids. After removal of 1 base from V and 0 bases from J, the junction contained 3 bases not matched to a gene. CDR3 bases: TGTGCCAGCAGTTTAGAACTAGCGAGCTCCTACGAGCAGTACTTC. Amino acids: CASSLELASSYEQYF.

This clonotype was observed many times. The chain has TRBV20-1 and TRBJ2-7, with D perhaps matching TRBD2 (5 bases). Per germline, CDR1 DFQATT and CDR2 SNEGSKA (reference sequence). Deletions cut 3 bases from V and 1 base from J, with 19 bases between. The CDR3 loop spans 16 amino acids. The CDR3 spells CSASSAGRALSYEQYF. The DNA for the CDR3 is TGCAGTGCTAGTAGTGCGGGTCGCGCCTTATCCTACGAGCAGTACTTC.

This clonotype was seen only a few times. The chain has TRBV3-1 and TRBJ2-7; D possibly corresponds to TRBD1 (5 bases). CDR1 is LGHDT, CDR2 YNNKEL, per germline (reference sequence). This CDR3 is 13 amino acids long. V was clipped by 8 bases and J by 7 bases, with 18 bases between them. CDR3 coding DNA: TGTGCCAGCGGTCCCAGAGCAGGGTGGGAGCAGTACTTC. Amino acid sequence: CASGPRAGWEQYF.

This clonotype was detected many times. The chain carries TRBV3-1 and TRBJ2-1, with D possibly matching TRBD1 (7 bases). V was shortened by 3 bases and J by 0 bases, with 18 bases between the two germline ends. CDR3 length equals 18 residues. Germline lookup yields CDR1 LGHDT and CDR2 YNNKEL (reference sequence). CDR3 sequence: CASSQKGGGKSSYNEQFF. The CDR3 DNA sequence: TGTGCCAGCAGCCAGAAAGGGGGCGGGAAAAGCTCCTACAATGAGCAGTTCTTC.

This chain joins TRBV5-5 and TRBJ1-2; TRBD1 is a possible D gene (5 bases). Trimming took 4 bases from V and 7 from J, leaving 23 bases between them. Per the germline V gene, CDR1 is SGHKS and CDR2 is YYEKEE (reference sequence). This CDR3 is built from 16 residues. The CDR3 sequence: CASSTPKGARAIGYTF. In DNA, the CDR3 is TGTGCCAGCAGCACCCCCAAAGGGGCGCGGGCGATTGGCTACACCTTC. Looking up the rest from reference TRBV5-5 and TRBJ1-2 gives the full variable domain: DAGVTQSPTHLIKTRGQQVTLRCSPISGHKSVSWYQQVLGQGPQFIFQYYEKEERGRGNFPDRFSARQFPNYSSELNVNALLLGDSALYLCASSTPKGARAIGYTFGSGTRLTVV.

This clonotype was counted at least ten times. The chain links TRBV20-1 to TRBJ2-7, with TRBD2 matching over 8 bases. Germline V lookup: CDR1 DFQATT, CDR2 SNEGSKA (reference sequence). V was pared by 3 bases and J by 1 base, with 11 bases of the junction left unmatched. The CDR3 contains 16 residues. This CDR3 is CSASKLAAKSSYEQYF. DNA for the CDR3: TGCAGTGCTAGTAAACTAGCGGCCAAAAGTTCCTACGAGCAGTACTTC.

V usage is TRBV29-1 and J usage is TRBJ2-3; TRBD2 might be the D (5 bases). The germline gives CDR1 SQVTM, CDR2 ANQGSEA. The V end was cut by 7 bases, the J end by 8 bases, with 10 bases between. The CDR3 spans 10 residues. CDR3 in DNA: TGCAGCGCGGGAAAAGGTACGCAGTATTTT. Translating it yields CSAGKGTQYF.

This clonotype was seen many times. The V gene is TRBV4-3, the J gene TRBJ1-4; D gene unclear. This CDR3 is 17 amino acids long. Germline CDR1 reads LGHNA; CDR2 reads YSLEER. Trimming cost V 1 base and J 0 bases, with 12 bases left between them. The CDR3 loop reads CASSQGFGGSTNEKLFF. In DNA form, the CDR3 reads TGCGCCAGCAGCCAAGGATTCGGCGGATCAACTAATGAAAAACTGTTTTTT.